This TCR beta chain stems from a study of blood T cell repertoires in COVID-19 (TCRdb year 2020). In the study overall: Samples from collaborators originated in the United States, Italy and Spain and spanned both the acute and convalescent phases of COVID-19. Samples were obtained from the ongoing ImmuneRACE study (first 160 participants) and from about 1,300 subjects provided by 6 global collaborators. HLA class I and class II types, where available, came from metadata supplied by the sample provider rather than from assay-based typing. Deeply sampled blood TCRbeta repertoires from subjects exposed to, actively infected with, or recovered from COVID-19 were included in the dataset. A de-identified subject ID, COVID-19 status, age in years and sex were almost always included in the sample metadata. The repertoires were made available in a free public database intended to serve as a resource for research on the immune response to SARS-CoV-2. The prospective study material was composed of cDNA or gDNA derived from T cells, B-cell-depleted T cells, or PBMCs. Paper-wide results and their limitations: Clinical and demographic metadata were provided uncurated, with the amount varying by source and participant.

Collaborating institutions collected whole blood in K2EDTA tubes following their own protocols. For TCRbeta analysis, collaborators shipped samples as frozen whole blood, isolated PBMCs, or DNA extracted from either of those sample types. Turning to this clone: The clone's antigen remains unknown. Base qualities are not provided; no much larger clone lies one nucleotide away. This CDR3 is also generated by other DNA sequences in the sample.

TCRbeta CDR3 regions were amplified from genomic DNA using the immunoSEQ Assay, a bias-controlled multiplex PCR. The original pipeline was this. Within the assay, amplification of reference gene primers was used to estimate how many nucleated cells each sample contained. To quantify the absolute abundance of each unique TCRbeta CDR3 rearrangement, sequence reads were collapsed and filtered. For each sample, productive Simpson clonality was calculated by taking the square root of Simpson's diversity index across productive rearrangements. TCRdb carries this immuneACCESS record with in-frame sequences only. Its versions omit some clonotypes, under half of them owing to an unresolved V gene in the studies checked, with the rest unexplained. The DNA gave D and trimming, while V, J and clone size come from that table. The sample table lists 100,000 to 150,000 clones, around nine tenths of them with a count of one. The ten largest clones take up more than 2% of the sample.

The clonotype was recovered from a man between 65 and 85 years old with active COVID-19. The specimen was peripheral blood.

Here the CDR3 is given as CASSQQGAYEQYF. The DNA sequence is as follows: TGTGCCAGCTCACAACAGGGGGCTTACGAGCAGTACTTC. The chain is made from TRBV18 and TRBJ2-7, with 9 bases matching TRBD1. The germline V gene provides CDR1 KGHSH and CDR2 LQKENI. Measured from the cysteine to the phenylalanine, the CDR3 is 13 residues long. Just CDR3 DNA is preserved here, 39 bases in frame from base 1. V has 4 bases trimmed and J has 4 bases trimmed; junction bases matching no gene number 2.